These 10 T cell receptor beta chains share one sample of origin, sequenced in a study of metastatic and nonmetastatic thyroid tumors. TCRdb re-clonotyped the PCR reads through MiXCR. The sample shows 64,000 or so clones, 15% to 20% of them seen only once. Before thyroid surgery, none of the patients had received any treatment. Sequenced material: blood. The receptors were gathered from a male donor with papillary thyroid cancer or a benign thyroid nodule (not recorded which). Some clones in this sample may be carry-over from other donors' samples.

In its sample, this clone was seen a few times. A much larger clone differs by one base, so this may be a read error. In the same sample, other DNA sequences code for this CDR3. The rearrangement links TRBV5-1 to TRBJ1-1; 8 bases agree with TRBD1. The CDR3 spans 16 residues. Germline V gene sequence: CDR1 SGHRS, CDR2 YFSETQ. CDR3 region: CASSSGQGSSLAEAFF. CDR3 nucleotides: TGCGCCAGCAGCTCTGGACAGGGCTCTTCGTTGGCCGAAGCCTTCTTT.

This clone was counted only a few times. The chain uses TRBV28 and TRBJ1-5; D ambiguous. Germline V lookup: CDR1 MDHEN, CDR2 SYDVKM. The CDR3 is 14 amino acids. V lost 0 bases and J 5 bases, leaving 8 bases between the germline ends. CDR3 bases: TGTGCCAGCAGTTTATGGGGGTGGCATCAGCCCCAGCATTTT. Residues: CASSLWGWHQPQHF.

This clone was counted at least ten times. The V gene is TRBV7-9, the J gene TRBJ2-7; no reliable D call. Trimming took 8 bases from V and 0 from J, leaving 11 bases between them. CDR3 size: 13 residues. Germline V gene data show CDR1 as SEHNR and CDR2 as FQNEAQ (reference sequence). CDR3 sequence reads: CASRSQSSYEQYF. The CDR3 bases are TGTGCCAGCCGTTCCCAGAGCTCCTACGAGCAGTACTTC.

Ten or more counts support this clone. CDR3 loop: CASSVRPTDPEAFF. The CDR3 DNA is TGTGCCAGCAGCGTTCGGCCCACTGACCCTGAAGCTTTCTTT. J is TRBJ1-1 and V is TRBV9; D not resolved. Trimming shortened V by 2 bases and J by 6 bases, and 14 bases separated the two germline ends. CDR1 is SGDLS and CDR2 is YYNGEE in the germline V gene. This CDR3 region has 14 residues.

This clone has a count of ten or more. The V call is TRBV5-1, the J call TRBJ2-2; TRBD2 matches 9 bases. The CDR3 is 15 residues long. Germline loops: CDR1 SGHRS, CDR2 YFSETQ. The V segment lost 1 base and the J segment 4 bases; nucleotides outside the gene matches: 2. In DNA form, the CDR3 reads TGCGCCAGCAGCTTGACTAGCGGGCCCACCGGGGAGCTGTTTTTT. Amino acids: CASSLTSGPTGELFF.

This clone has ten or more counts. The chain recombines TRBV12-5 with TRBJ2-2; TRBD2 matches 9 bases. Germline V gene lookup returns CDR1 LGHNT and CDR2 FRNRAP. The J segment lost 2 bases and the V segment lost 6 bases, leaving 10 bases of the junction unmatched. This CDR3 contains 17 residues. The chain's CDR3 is CASGFEVLAGNTGELFF. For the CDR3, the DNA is TGTGCTAGTGGCTTTGAAGTCCTAGCGGGAAACACCGGGGAGCTGTTTTTT. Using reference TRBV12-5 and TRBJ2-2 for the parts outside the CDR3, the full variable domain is DARVTQTPRHKVTEMGQEVTMRCQPILGHNTVFWYRQTMMQGLELLAYFRNRAPLDDSGMPKDRFSAEMPDATLATLKIQPSEPRDSAVYFCASGFEVLAGNTGELFFGEGSRLTVL.

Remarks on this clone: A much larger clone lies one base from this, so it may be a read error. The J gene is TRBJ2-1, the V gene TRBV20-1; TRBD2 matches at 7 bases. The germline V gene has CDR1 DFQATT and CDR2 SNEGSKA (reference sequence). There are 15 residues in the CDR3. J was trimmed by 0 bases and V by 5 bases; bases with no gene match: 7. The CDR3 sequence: CSASSGAGSYNEQFF. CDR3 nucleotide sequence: TGCAGTGCTTCAAGCGGGGCGGGCTCCTACAATGAGCAGTTCTTC.

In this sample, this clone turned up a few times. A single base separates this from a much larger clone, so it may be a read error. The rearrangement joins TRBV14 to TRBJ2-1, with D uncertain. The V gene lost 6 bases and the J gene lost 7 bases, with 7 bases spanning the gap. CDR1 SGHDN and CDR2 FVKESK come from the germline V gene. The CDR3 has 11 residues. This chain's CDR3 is CASSLENEQFF. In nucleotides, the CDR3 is TGTGCCAGCAGTTTGGAGAATGAGCAGTTCTTC.

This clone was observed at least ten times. This CDR3 reads CASSLRSPSYNEQFF. DNA of the CDR3: TGCGCCAGCAGCCTCCGCTCCCCGTCCTACAATGAGCAGTTCTTC. V usage is TRBV4-1 and J usage is TRBJ2-1; D is uncertain. The CDR3 extends over 15 amino acids. Trimming shortened V by 4 bases and J by 1 base, and 11 bases separated the two germline ends. The germline V gene encodes CDR1 MGHRA and CDR2 YSYEKL.

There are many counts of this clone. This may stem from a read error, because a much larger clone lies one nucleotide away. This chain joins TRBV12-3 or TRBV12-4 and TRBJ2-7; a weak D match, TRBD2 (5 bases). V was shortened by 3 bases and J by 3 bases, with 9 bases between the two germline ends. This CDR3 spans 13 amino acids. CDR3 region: CASSFGVLYEQYV. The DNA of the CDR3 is TGTGCCAGCAGTTTCGGGGTTCTCTACGAGCAGTACGTC.